Following are 2 T cell receptor beta chains from one sample sequenced in a study of T cell changes during pregnancy in multiple sclerosis. Method: immunoSEQ multiplex PCR; TCRdb's copy keeps in-frame clones and lacks some. The sample lists 30,000 to 45,000 clones; about nine tenths were seen once. Sequencing used CD4+ T cells from peripheral blood mononuclear cells, obtained in the second trimester of pregnancy. The origin of the receptors is a female donor in good health, enrolled as a control in a pregnancy study.

V and J are TRBV20-1 and TRBJ2-3; TRBD1 agrees at 8 bases. CDR3 length: 11 amino acids. Germline CDR1 DFQATT, CDR2 SNEGSKA (reference sequence). The J segment lost 9 bases and the V segment lost 6 bases, leaving 5 bases of the junction unmatched. Here the CDR3 reads CSAADRGTQYF. The DNA of the CDR3 is TGCAGTGCCGCCGACAGGGGAACGCAGTATTTT.

The chain is built from TRBV10-3 and TRBJ1-2; 9 bases are a match to TRBD1. This CDR3 is built from 15 residues. In germline, CDR1 is ENHRY, CDR2 SYGVKD. The junction had 8 bases not matched to a gene; V was cut back by 6 bases and J by 3 bases. The chain's CDR3 is CAIRTGTGSDYGYTF. For the CDR3, the DNA is TGTGCCATCAGAACCGGGACAGGGAGTGACTATGGCTACACCTTC.